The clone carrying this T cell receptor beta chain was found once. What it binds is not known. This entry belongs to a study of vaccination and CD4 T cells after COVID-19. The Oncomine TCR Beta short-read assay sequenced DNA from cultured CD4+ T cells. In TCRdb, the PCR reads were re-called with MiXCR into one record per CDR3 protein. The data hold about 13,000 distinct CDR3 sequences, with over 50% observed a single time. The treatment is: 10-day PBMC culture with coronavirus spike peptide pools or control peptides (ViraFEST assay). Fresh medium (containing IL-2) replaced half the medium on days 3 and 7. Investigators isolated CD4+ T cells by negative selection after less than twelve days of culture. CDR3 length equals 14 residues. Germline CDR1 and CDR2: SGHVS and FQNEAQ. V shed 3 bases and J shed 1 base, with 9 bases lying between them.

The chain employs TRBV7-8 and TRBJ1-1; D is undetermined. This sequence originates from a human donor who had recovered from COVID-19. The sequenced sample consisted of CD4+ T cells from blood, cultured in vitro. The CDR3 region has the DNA TGTGCCAGCAGCTTCAGTCCAGGGAACACTGAAGCTTTCTTT. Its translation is CASSFSPGNTEAFF.